This record looks at one TCR beta chain sequence and its context. Using the 5' RACE reads, TCRdb records one entry per CDR3 protein without DNA. The specimen's table records about 260,000 distinct CDR3 sequences. CDR1 is SGHTA, CDR2 FQGNSA, per germline. CDR3 length: 17 amino acids. The data originate from a study of T cells expressing NK-cell markers. The sequenced sample consisted of blood T cells: a sorted CD56 or NKG2C T cell subset, CD4+ or CD8+ T cells, or bulk PBMC T cells (not recorded which). The clonotype comes from a woman aged 18-70 years in good health. The rearrangement links TRBV7-2 to TRBJ2-3; TCRdb's D call of TRBD2 is untestable without DNA. The CDR3: CASSSELLAGGTDTQYF. Full variable domain (outside the CDR3, taken from reference TRBV7-2 and TRBJ2-3): GAGVSQSPSNKVTEKGKDVELRCDPISGHTALYWYRQSLGQGLEFLIYFQGNSAPDKSGLPSDRFSAERTGGSVSTLTIQRTQQEDSAVYLCASSSELLAGGTDTQYFGPGTRLTVL.